This T cell receptor beta chain was observed in a study of blood T cell repertoires in COVID-19 (dated by TCRdb to the early 2020s). The study in broad terms: Samples covering the acute and convalescent phases of COVID-19 were provided by collaborators in the United States, Italy and Spain. The material from the prospective study consisted of cDNA or gDNA derived from T cells, B-cell-depleted T cells, or PBMCs. The repertoires were released in a freely available public database intended as a resource for research on the immune response to SARS-CoV-2. Deeply sampled blood TCRbeta repertoires from subjects exposed to, actively infected with, or recovered from COVID-19 were included in the dataset. Nearly every sample came with metadata listing a de-identified subject ID, COVID-19 status, age in years and sex. Samples were obtained from the ongoing ImmuneRACE study (first 160 participants) and from 1,254 subjects provided by 6 global collaborators. Where HLA class I and class II types were available, the types were taken from metadata supplied by the sample provider, not from assay-based typing. Broader findings and caveats from the paper: Clinical and demographic metadata were provided uncurated, with the amount varying by source and participant.

The immunoSEQ Assay, a bias-controlled multiplex PCR, was used to amplify TCRbeta CDR3 regions from genomic DNA. As for the authors' bioinformatics: The number of nucleated cells in each sample was estimated from the amplification of reference gene primers within the assay. To quantify the absolute abundance of each unique TCRbeta CDR3 rearrangement, sequence reads were collapsed and filtered. For each sample, productive Simpson clonality was calculated by taking the square root of Simpson's diversity index across productive rearrangements. TCRdb limited this immuneACCESS table to in-frame rearrangements with V and J called. A share of clones is missing; checked studies link under half to unresolved V genes, and the rest is unexplained. The V and J calls and clone size are taken from that table; D and trimming were inferred from the DNA. The sample has around 300,000 clones on record, around four fifths of them singletons. The ten largest account for 2.5% to 3% of the sample.

A word on this clone: The clone's antigen remains unknown. Base quality data are lacking; no much larger clone is found one base away.

The CDR3 numbers 16 residues from cysteine through phenylalanine. The kept DNA is CDR3 alone, 48 bases in frame from the first base. CDR1 is given as SGHTS and CDR2 as YDEGEE, both from the germline V gene. The V end loses 3 bases and the J end loses 6 bases, and a stretch of 19 bases separates them. Each collaborating institution followed its own protocols to collect whole blood in K2EDTA tubes. Collaborator samples were shipped for TCRbeta analysis as frozen whole blood, isolated PBMCs, or DNA extracted from either sample type. The sequence links TRBV5-8 to TRBJ2-1; 7 matching bases give a weak D call of TRBD2. The receptor was derived from a man younger than 40 with active or convalescent COVID-19. The sample comprised peripheral blood. The CDR3 here reads CASSSRGAGALNEQFF. The base sequence is TGTGCCAGCAGCTCAAGGGGGGCGGGAGCACTCAATGAGCAGTTCTTC.